This T cell receptor (beta chain) appears in the sequencing data of a study of graft-versus-host responses after intestinal transplantation. Sequenced by immunoSEQ multiplex PCR; TCRdb stores in-frame clones only, minus some. Counted here are about 130,000 clones, approximately 91% occurring once; the ten biggest clones make up roughly 0.19%. The CDR3 covers 16 residues. Trimming shortened V by 4 bases and J by 2 bases, and 19 bases separated the two germline ends. The germline CDR1 and CDR2 sequences are SGHRS and YFSETQ. Of note for this clone: No antigen is known for it.

Sequenced here: unstimulated CD4+ T cells sorted from spleen or lymph node cells, sampled before intestinal transplant. The TCR originated in a human donor who received an intestinal transplant. The gene calls are TRBV5-1 and TRBJ2-7, with D possibly being TRBD2 (6 bases). The CDR3 DNA reads TGCGCCAGCAGCCCGGAGTTGGGGGGTGGTGCCTACGAGCAGTACTTC. Translation: CASSPELGGGAYEQYF. Together with reference TRBV5-1 and TRBJ2-7, the CDR3 gives the full variable domain: KAGVTQTPRYLIKTRGQQVTLSCSPISGHRSVSWYQQTPGQGLQFLFEYFSETQRNKGNFPGRFSGRQFSNSRSEMNVSTLELGDSALYLCASSPELGGGAYEQYFGPGTRLTVT.